One sample yielded the 6 T cell receptor beta chains listed below, sequenced in a study of OX40 agonist ivuxolimab in advanced cancers. The data were produced by immunoSEQ multiplex PCR, yet TCRdb's version contains in-frame clones alone and is incomplete. The sample lists under 70,000 clones, approximately 90% seen once, with 5.5% to 6.5% in the top ten. Sequences were derived from CD4+ or CD8+ T cells sorted from blood, sampled in a trial of the OX40 agonist ivuxolimab. The receptors shown here come from an adult with an advanced solid tumor such as melanoma, head and neck, liver or kidney cancer.

V and J are TRBV7-9 and TRBJ1-3; D unclear. V was pared by 7 bases and J by 2 bases, with 12 bases between. Germline V CDR1 and CDR2: SEHNR, FQNEAQ (reference sequence). The CDR3 extends over 14 amino acids. The CDR3 DNA sequence: TGTGCCAGCATCCCAGACACTACTGGAAACACCATATATTTT. Encoded protein: CASIPDTTGNTIYF.

This rearrangement joins TRBV27 to TRBJ2-7; D is undetermined. CDR1 and CDR2 from the germline V gene are MNHEY and SMNVEV (reference sequence). Trimming shortened V by 2 bases and J by 4 bases, and 9 bases separated the two germline ends. CDR3 length equals 13 residues. Here the CDR3 reads CASSLQESYEQYF. In DNA, the CDR3 is TGTGCCAGCAGTTTACAGGAAAGTTACGAGCAGTACTTC.

In regard to this clone: The same CDR3 can be traced to other DNA sequences in this sample. V and J are TRBV27 and TRBJ2-1; TRBD2 matches at 7 bases. V lost 7 bases to trimming and J lost 7 bases; unmatched junction nucleotides: 4. There are 12 residues in the CDR3. Germline loops: CDR1 MNHEY, CDR2 SMNVEV (reference sequence). The CDR3: CASTSGPNEQFF. CDR3 in DNA: TGTGCCAGCACTAGCGGCCCTAATGAGCAGTTCTTC.

The chain carries TRBV29-1 and TRBJ2-6, with D possibly matching TRBD2 (6 bases). Trimming stripped 3 bases from V and 0 bases from J, with 6 bases between. The CDR3 covers 14 residues. Germline V lookup: CDR1 SQVTM, CDR2 ANQGSEA. Here the CDR3 DNA reads TGCAGCGTTGAGGAGGGCTCTGGGGCCAACGTCCTGACTTTC. Translation gives CSVEEGSGANVLTF.

This rearrangement joins TRBV27 to TRBJ2-2, with unresolved D. Germline V gives CDR1 MNHEY, CDR2 SMNVEV (reference sequence). CDR3 size: 13 residues. Deletions cut 2 bases from V and 6 bases from J, with 7 bases between. The DNA of the CDR3 is TGTGCCAGCAGTTTACTCGAGGCCGGGGAGCTGTTTTTT. It codes for CASSLLEAGELFF.

V is TRBV9 and J is TRBJ2-7; no clear D gene. The CDR3 runs to 12 residues. Germline V gene lookup returns CDR1 SGDLS and CDR2 YYNGEE. Trimming took 1 base from V and 6 from J, leaving 8 bases between them. The CDR3 nucleotides are TGTGCCAGCAGCGTAAATTCCGGCGAGCAGTACTTC. It codes for CASSVNSGEQYF.